Presented here are 19 T cell receptor beta chains from one specimen sequenced in a study of radiotherapy plus CTLA-4 blockade in lung cancer. The data were produced by immunoSEQ multiplex PCR, yet TCRdb's version contains in-frame clones alone and is incomplete. This sample carries some 50,000 clones, 70% to 90% of them seen once, and the ten largest clones take 4.8%. The material was peripheral blood, obtained from a patient treated with radiotherapy plus ipilimumab. These receptors came from a human donor with non-small cell lung cancer whose response to radiotherapy plus ipilimumab could not be evaluated.

This sequence joins TRBV7-2 and TRBJ1-1, with TRBD1 matching 7 bases. The CDR3 extends over 16 amino acids. Germline V lookup: CDR1 SGHTA, CDR2 FQGNSA. The V segment lost 5 bases and the J segment 7 bases; nucleotides outside the gene matches: 16. The CDR3 DNA reads TGTGCCAGCAGCCAAAGCCCGGGACAGCTAGAAGGTGAAGCTTTCTTT. This encodes CASSQSPGQLEGEAFF.

This chain joins TRBV6-6 and TRBJ2-7, with D possibly being TRBD1 (5 bases). Between the trimmed V and J ends, which lost 6 bases and 6 bases, there was a span of 12 bases. Germline CDR1 MNHNY, CDR2 SVGAGI (reference sequence). This CDR3 has 12 residues. The CDR3 protein is CASRKQVSEQYF. Written as DNA, the CDR3 is TGTGCCAGCAGGAAACAGGTCAGCGAGCAGTACTTC.

The chain combines TRBV7-3 with TRBJ2-7; D remains ambiguous. The germline V gene has CDR1 SGHTA and CDR2 FQGTGA. The V end was cut by 0 bases, the J end by 3 bases, with 6 bases between. This CDR3 comprises 13 residues. The CDR3 bases are TGTGCCAGCAGCTTAACCAGAAACTACGAGCAGTACTTC. This sequence encodes CASSLTRNYEQYF. The full variable domain, rest sourced from reference TRBV7-3 and TRBJ2-7, is GAGVSQTPSNKVTEKGKYVELRCDPISGHTALYWYRQSLGQGPEFLIYFQGTGAADDSGLPNDRFFAVRPEGSVSTLKIQRTERGDSAVYLCASSLTRNYEQYFGPGTRLTVT.

With respect to this clone: At one end, the junction sequence differs from germline, possibly due to a read error. The V and J genes are TRBV6-5 and TRBJ2-2, with D possibly matching TRBD2 (5 bases). Germline V lookup: CDR1 MNHEY, CDR2 SVGAGI. The CDR3 contains 14 residues. The CDR3 loop is CASSPGLNTRELFF. CDR3 sequence (DNA): TGTGCCAGCAGCCCCGGACTGAACACCAGGGAGCTGTTTTTT.

This clone was counted between two and nine times. This rearrangement joins TRBV5-4 to TRBJ2-1, with D maybe TRBD2 (7 bases). With 2 bases removed from V and 5 bases from J, the gap between germline ends came to 11 bases. CDR1 and CDR2 from the germline V gene are SGHNT and YYREEE (reference sequence). The CDR3 has 14 amino acids. The CDR3 sequence is CASSFGGRDNEQFF. The DNA of the CDR3 is TGTGCCAGCAGCTTCGGGGGGCGGGACAATGAGCAGTTCTTC.

The J gene is TRBJ2-7, the V gene TRBV7-2, with D possibly matching TRBD1 (6 bases). The germline V and J ends were trimmed by 1 base and 5 bases, with 12 bases remaining between them. The length of the CDR3 is 14 residues. Germline V lookup: CDR1 SGHTA, CDR2 FQGNSA. Here the CDR3 reads CASSLGGRGHEQYF. The CDR3 bases are TGTGCCAGCAGCTTAGGGGGCAGGGGCCACGAGCAGTACTTC. Full variable domain (missing parts from reference TRBV7-2 and TRBJ2-7): GAGVSQSPSNKVTEKGKDVELRCDPISGHTALYWYRQSLGQGLEFLIYFQGNSAPDKSGLPSDRFSAERTGGSVSTLTIQRTQQEDSAVYLCASSLGGRGHEQYFGPGTRLTVT.

V is TRBV5-6 and J is TRBJ2-7; no firm D call. The CDR3 spans 12 residues. Trimming pared 2 bases from V and 3 bases from J, leaving 6 bases between. Germline CDR1 and CDR2: SGHDT and YYEEEE. CDR3 sequence (DNA): TGTGCCAGCAGCTTAGACAACTACGAGCAGTACTTC. As protein: CASSLDNYEQYF.

Only one count was recorded for this clone. The rearrangement joins TRBV5-1 to TRBJ2-7; D is undetermined. The CDR3 runs to 13 residues. Germline CDR1 and CDR2: SGHRS and YFSETQ. The V gene lost 1 base and the J gene lost 7 bases, with 12 bases spanning the gap. The CDR3 DNA reads TGCGCCAGCAGCTTGTATACCGAAACTGAGCAGTACTTC. It is translated as CASSLYTETEQYF. Full variable domain (outside the CDR3, taken from reference TRBV5-1 and TRBJ2-7): KAGVTQTPRYLIKTRGQQVTLSCSPISGHRSVSWYQQTPGQGLQFLFEYFSETQRNKGNFPGRFSGRQFSNSRSEMNVSTLELGDSALYLCASSLYTETEQYFGPGTRLTVT.

The CDR3 sequence: CASSQRVGQSNEKLFF. Written as DNA, the CDR3 is TGTGCCAGCAGCCAAAGAGTGGGACAGAGTAATGAAAAACTGTTTTTT. The chain couples TRBV4-2 to TRBJ1-4, with 7 bases matching TRBD1. J gave up 4 bases and V 2 bases, and 7 bases lay outside the gene matches. This CDR3 has 16 amino acids. CDR1 LGHNA and CDR2 YNFKEQ come from the germline V gene.

This clone appeared a few times. The V call is TRBV30, the J call TRBJ1-6, with 7 bases that match TRBD1. CDR1 and CDR2 (germline): GTSNPN, SVGIG (reference sequence). This CDR3 contains 13 residues. With 3 bases clipped from V and 7 bases from J, the junction kept 3 bases outside the gene matches. The CDR3: CAWRTGRNSPLHF. In DNA form, the CDR3 reads TGTGCCTGGAGGACAGGGAGGAATTCACCCCTCCACTTT.

The chain is built from TRBV4-3 and TRBJ2-1; a weak D match, TRBD1 (6 bases). The length of the CDR3 is 18 residues. From germline, CDR1 is LGHNA and CDR2 YSLEER. Trimming stripped 0 bases from V and 0 bases from J, with 15 bases between. The CDR3 DNA reads as TGCGCCAGCAGCCAAGAACACATGGGGGCTGGCTCCTACAATGAGCAGTTCTTC. This encodes CASSQEHMGAGSYNEQFF.

This clone was counted between two and nine times. The V call is TRBV19, the J call TRBJ2-2, with TRBD2 matching 10 bases. The V gene end was trimmed by 7 bases and the J gene end by 1 base; junction bases not matched to a gene: 6. Germline lookup yields CDR1 LNHDA and CDR2 SQIVND (reference sequence). The CDR3 extends over 16 amino acids. The CDR3 nucleotides read TGTGCCAGTATTCCTAGGACTAGCGGGAACACCGGGGAGCTGTTTTTT. This codes for CASIPRTSGNTGELFF.

The chain has TRBV28 and TRBJ2-7; D is ambiguous. With 6 bases removed from V and 3 bases from J, the gap between germline ends came to 9 bases. Germline-derived CDR1 and CDR2 are MDHEN and SYDVKM. The CDR3 has 12 residues. CDR3 nucleotides: TGTGCCAGCAGACAAGGCGGCTACGAGCAGTACTTC. Encoded protein: CASRQGGYEQYF.

This clone was found once. The chain links TRBV2 to TRBJ2-1; TRBD2 agrees at 14 bases. The CDR3 is 15 residues long. The germline gives CDR1 SNHLY, CDR2 FYNNEI. The V segment lost 8 bases and the J segment 3 bases; nucleotides outside the gene matches: 3. The CDR3 DNA reads TGTGCCAGCGGCGGACTAGCGGGAGGCTACAATGAGCAGTTCTTC. Translating gives CASGGLAGGYNEQFF.

The rearrangement links TRBV5-1 to TRBJ1-4, with D perhaps matching TRBD1 (5 bases). The CDR3 covers 14 residues. Germline CDR1 and CDR2: SGHRS and YFSETQ. V was pared by 4 bases and J by 8 bases, with 15 bases between. The CDR3 loop is CASSGGTPGEKLFF. The CDR3 DNA reads as TGCGCCAGCAGCGGAGGGACCCCAGGGGAAAAACTGTTTTTT.

The chain couples TRBV30 to TRBJ1-1, with D possibly matching TRBD1 (5 bases). Per germline, CDR1 GTSNPN and CDR2 SVGIG (reference sequence). The CDR3 contains 14 residues. Trimming shortened V by 0 bases and J by 4 bases, and 12 bases separated the two germline ends. CDR3 sequence (DNA): TGTGCCTGGAGTGTTACAGGACGTGGCACTGAAGCTTTCTTT. Protein: CAWSVTGRGTEAFF.

This sequence joins TRBV7-8 and TRBJ1-4; D might be TRBD1 (5 bases). The germline CDR1 and CDR2 sequences are SGHVS and FQNEAQ. The CDR3 sequence is 13 residues long. The V end lost 5 bases, the J end lost 8 bases, and 12 bases lay between the germline ends. CDR3: CASSRRGEEKLFF. In DNA form, the CDR3 reads TGTGCCAGCAGCCGCCGGGGGGAGGAAAAACTGTTTTTT.

This clone was picked up one time. The genes are TRBV7-9 and TRBJ1-1; 10 nucleotides line up with TRBD1. This CDR3 comprises 17 residues. Germline loops: CDR1 SEHNR, CDR2 FQNEAQ (reference sequence). V shed 1 base, J shed 5 bases, and the junction held 10 bases outside the gene matches. CDR3 sequence (DNA): TGTGCCAGCAGCTTAGGGGGGCGACAGGGGGCAAGTACTGAAGCTTTCTTT. The encoded protein is CASSLGGRQGASTEAFF.

This chain joins TRBV28 and TRBJ2-7; D call uncertain. The CDR3 is made up of 12 amino acids. V lost 5 bases to trimming and J lost 4 bases, with 9 bases between them. CDR1 is MDHEN and CDR2 is SYDVKM in the germline V gene. CDR3 loop: CASSLYQYEQYF. CDR3 nucleotide sequence: TGTGCCAGCAGTCTTTATCAGTACGAGCAGTACTTC. Filled out from reference TRBV28 and TRBJ2-7, the complete variable domain reads DVKVTQSSRYLVKRTGEKVFLECVQDMDHENMFWYRQDPGLGLRLIYFSYDVKMKEKGDIPEGYSVSREKKERFSLILESASTNQTSMYLCASSLYQYEQYFGPGTRLTVT.